Listed below are T cell receptor beta chains from one sample, sequenced in a study of T cells in localized non-small cell lung cancer. The repertoire was sequenced with immunoSEQ multiplex PCR; TCRdb's copy has only in-frame clones and lacks some. The sample consists of some 25,000 clones, approximately 90% of them appearing once. This specimen consisted of peripheral blood, obtained before any cancer treatment. The receptor set was obtained from a female donor older than 55 with stage II squamous cell lung carcinoma. The CDR3 runs from the conserved cysteine through the conserved F or W. The order of the fields is V gene, clone size, J gene, D gene, CDR3 protein, CDR3 DNA. D genes are given only for firm matches. The size of a clone is reported for some rows only, either as once, few or many, or as a class for expanded clones.

>TRBV30|.|TRBJ2-7|.
CAWKRSGRYEQYF
TGTGCCTGGAAAAGGTCAGGTAGATACGAGCAGTACTTC
>TRBV7-2|.|TRBJ1-1|.
CASTPRQILTEAFF
TGTGCCAGCACCCCTCGACAAATCCTAACTGAAGCTTTCTTT
>TRBV7-3|.|TRBJ2-7|.
CASSPATGGPDEQYF
TGTGCCAGCAGCCCTGCGACCGGGGGGCCCGACGAGCAGTACTTC
>TRBV6-5|.|TRBJ1-5|.
CASSDPDQPQHF
TGTGCCAGCAGCGACCCTGATCAGCCCCAGCATTTT
>TRBV29-1|.|TRBJ1-6|TRBD1
CSASGTGSSPLHF
TGCAGCGCCTCCGGGACAGGGAGTTCACCCCTCCACTTT
>TRBV7-2|.|TRBJ2-3|TRBD1
CASSYDRGTDTQYF
TGTGCCAGCAGCTACGACAGGGGCACAGATACGCAGTATTTT
>TRBV4-2|few|TRBJ2-2|TRBD2
CASSRSREVAGELFF
TGTGCCAGCAGCCGGTCGCGGGAGGTGGCCGGGGAGCTGTTTTTT
>TRBV5-1|.|TRBJ1-2|.
CASSLSNSGASYGYTF
TGCGCCAGCAGCTTGTCGAATTCGGGGGCATCCTATGGCTACACCTTC
>TRBV29-1|.|TRBJ1-6|.
CSAGRTVSGSYNSPLHF
TGCAGCGCCGGGCGGACGGTGTCAGGGTCCTATAATTCACCCCTCCACTTT
>TRBV7-9|.|TRBJ1-6|TRBD1
CASSLAGQGGSPLHF
TGTGCCAGCAGCTTAGCGGGACAGGGGGGATCACCCCTCCACTTT
>TRBV29-1|.|TRBJ1-2|.
CSVDSRGVLGYTF
TGCAGCGTTGATAGCCGGGGCGTGCTAGGCTACACCTTC
>TRBV9|once|TRBJ2-1|TRBD2
CASSATSGSGYNEQFF
TGTGCCAGCAGCGCGACTAGCGGGAGTGGGTACAATGAGCAGTTCTTC
>TRBV10-3|once|TRBJ2-1|TRBD2
CAISESRASGDNNEQFF
TGTGCCATCAGTGAGTCTAGGGCTAGCGGGGACAACAATGAGCAGTTCTTC
>TRBV5-1|.|TRBJ1-1|TRBD1
CASSWETGSTEAFF
TGCGCCAGCAGCTGGGAGACAGGGAGCACTGAAGCTTTCTTT
>TRBV7-3|.|TRBJ1-1|.
CASSPDMSSHTEAFF
TGTGCCAGCAGCCCGGACATGTCCTCCCACACTGAAGCTTTCTTT
>TRBV11-2|once|TRBJ2-5|.
CASSLSTGKQTQYF
TGTGCCAGCAGCTTATCTACGGGGAAACAGACCCAGTACTTC
>TRBV19|.|TRBJ2-7|TRBD2
CASSLGDYSYEQYF
TGTGCCAGTAGTCTCGGGGACTACTCCTACGAGCAGTACTTC
>TRBV5-4|.|TRBJ2-2|TRBD2
CASSWGTSGNTGELFF
TGTGCCAGCAGCTGGGGGACTAGCGGAAACACCGGGGAGCTGTTTTTT
>TRBV28|.|TRBJ2-3|.
CASSSSGLAGGLDTQYF
.
>TRBV7-8|once|TRBJ2-7|.
CASSVRDTAYEQYF
TGTGCCAGCAGCGTCCGGGACACTGCCTACGAGCAGTACTTC
>TRBV4-3|.|TRBJ1-3|TRBD1
CASSQEGQVGDTIYF
TGCGCCAGCAGCCAAGAGGGACAGGTGGGGGACACCATATATTTT
>TRBV6-5|.|TRBJ1-1|.
CASSPRQATNTEAFF
TGTGCCAGCAGTCCCCGACAGGCGACTAACACTGAAGCTTTCTTT
>TRBV28|.|TRBJ1-5|.
CASTDRYSNQPQHF
TGTGCCAGCACCGATCGGTATAGCAATCAGCCCCAGCATTTT
>TRBV4-1|once|TRBJ1-6|.
CASSQESHSNSPLHF
TGCGCCAGCAGCCAAGAGAGTCACAGTAATTCACCCCTCCACTTT
>TRBV2|.|TRBJ1-1|.
CASSEFVSPTEAFF
TGTGCCAGCAGTGAATTCGTCAGCCCCACTGAAGCTTTCTTT
>TRBV6-1|.|TRBJ1-4|.
CASSDLGVINEKLFF
TGTGCCAGCAGTGATCTCGGGGTTATTAATGAAAAACTGTTTTTT
>TRBV7-2|.|TRBJ2-4|.
CASSLAPEPINIQYF
TGTGCCAGCAGCTTAGCGCCAGAACCGATAAACATTCAGTACTTC
>TRBV28|.|TRBJ1-2|TRBD1
CASGTGGYGYTF
TGTGCCAGCGGTACAGGGGGCTATGGCTACACCTTC
>TRBV2|.|TRBJ2-2|.
CASTTTQGEGNTGELFF
TGTGCCAGCACCACAACACAGGGAGAAGGGAACACCGGGGAGCTGTTTTTT
>TRBV2|.|TRBJ2-5|TRBD2
CASSPGSGGETQYF
TGTGCCAGCAGTCCCGGATCGGGAGGAGAGACCCAGTACTTC
>TRBV4-3|once|TRBJ1-1|TRBD1
CASSRDRTGSSEAFF
TGCGCCAGCAGCCGGGATAGGACAGGCTCGTCTGAAGCTTTCTTT
>TRBV28|.|TRBJ2-7|TRBD2
CASRPGEGYSYEQYF
TGTGCCAGCAGGCCCGGGGAGGGGTACTCCTACGAGCAGTACTTC
>TRBV28|.|TRBJ2-7|.
CASSPPGYEQYF
TGTGCCAGCAGTCCCCCGGGATACGAGCAGTACTTC
>TRBV19|.|TRBJ1-1|.
CASSISRGLSTEAFF
TGTGCCAGTAGTATAAGTAGAGGGTTGAGCACTGAAGCTTTCTTT
>TRBV6-1|.|TRBJ1-6|.
CASSGQQLPNSPLHF
TGTGCCAGCAGTGGACAACAGCTGCCTAATTCACCCCTCCACTTT
>TRBV19|once|TRBJ2-3|.
CASSLRGSTDTQYF
TGTGCCAGTAGTCTTAGGGGTAGCACAGATACGCAGTATTTT
>TRBV5-1|few|TRBJ2-1|.
CASSLSGSSNNEQFF
TGCGCCAGCAGCTTGTCTGGGTCTTCGAACAATGAGCAGTTCTTC
>TRBV5-6|once|TRBJ2-1|.
CASSLVSDSYNEQFF
TGTGCCAGCAGCTTGGTGTCGGACTCCTACAATGAGCAGTTCTTC
>TRBV2|.|TRBJ2-7|TRBD2
CASSDGLVREQYF
TGTGCCAGCAGTGACGGACTAGTACGCGAGCAGTACTTC
>TRBV7-7|.|TRBJ2-1|TRBD2
CASSDGGTYNEQFF
TGTGCTAGCAGCGACGGGGGGACCTACAATGAGCAGTTCTTC
>TRBV6-5|.|TRBJ2-7|TRBD2
CASSYPGGAYEQYF
TGTGCCAGCAGTTACCCCGGGGGGGCCTACGAGCAGTACTTC